These 8 T cell receptor beta chains were sequenced from one sample in a study of blood T cell repertoires in COVID-19. The method was immunoSEQ multiplex PCR; TCRdb's version includes in-frame clones alone and lacks a portion of them. This sample has about 200,000 clones, with about 82% found just once. The sequenced sample consisted of peripheral blood. Source of these receptors: a woman at least 80 years old with acute or convalescent COVID-19.

This chain uses TRBV6-4 with TRBJ2-2; D is uncertain. Germline CDR1 is MRHNA and CDR2 is SNTAGT. CDR3 length equals 16 residues. V was cut by 2 bases and J by 1 base, with 11 bases left in between. The CDR3 here is CASSDHPRVNTGELFF. The CDR3, as DNA: TGTGCCAGCAGTGACCATCCCCGGGTGAACACCGGGGAGCTGTTTTTT.

V gene TRBV4-2 combines with J gene TRBJ2-2; 7 nucleotides line up with TRBD2. Trimming removed 4 bases from V and 2 bases from J; junction bases left unmatched: 10. Germline V gives CDR1 LGHNA, CDR2 YNFKEQ. The CDR3 is 17 residues long. CDR3 bases: TGTGCCAGCAGCCGACTAGCTGGGGCCCAAAACACCGGGGAGCTGTTTTTT. Residues: CASSRLAGAQNTGELFF.

This chain uses TRBV19 with TRBJ2-2, with 8 bases identical to TRBD1. Germline CDR1 is LNHDA and CDR2 is SQIVND (reference sequence). CDR3 length equals 15 residues. J was trimmed by 5 bases and V by 7 bases; bases with no gene match: 9. CDR3 nucleotides: TGTGCCAGTACCACAGGGGGAAGAAGGACCGGGGAGCTGTTTTTT. Its translation is CASTTGGRRTGELFF.

The rearrangement joins TRBV11-3 to TRBJ1-1; D might be TRBD1 (6 bases). The V end was cut by 4 bases, the J end by 3 bases, with 12 bases between. There are 14 residues in the CDR3. CDR1 and CDR2 from the germline V gene are SGHNT and YENEEA. The CDR3 nucleotides read TGTGCCAGCAGCTCCCAGGGGCTGGACACTGAAGCTTTCTTT. This codes for CASSSQGLDTEAFF.

The table lists this clone with a count of one. The chain is built from TRBV30 and TRBJ1-5, with a possible D match to TRBD1 (5 bases). Germline V gene data show CDR1 as GTSNPN and CDR2 as SVGIG (reference sequence). The CDR3 has 15 residues. V was cut by 1 base and J by 3 bases, with 13 bases left in between. The CDR3 region is CAWSGQAGNNQPQHF. In DNA, the CDR3 is TGTGCCTGGAGTGGCCAAGCAGGGAACAATCAGCCCCAGCATTTT. The full variable domain, with the rest looked up from reference TRBV30 and TRBJ1-5, is SQTIHQWPATLVQPVGSPLSLECTVEGTSNPNLYWYRQAAGRGLQLLFYSVGIGQISSEVPQNLSASRPQDRQFILSSKKLLLSDSGFYLCAWSGQAGNNQPQHFGDGTRLSIL.

CDR3 amino acids: CASSLSLGRAGELFF. The CDR3 DNA follows: TGCGCCAGCAGCTTGAGTTTAGGGAGGGCCGGGGAGCTGTTTTTT. J is TRBJ2-2 and V is TRBV5-1; 7 nucleotides agree with TRBD2. The CDR3 extends over 15 amino acids. The V segment lost 1 base and the J segment 6 bases; nucleotides outside the gene matches: 6. Germline V gene data show CDR1 as SGHRS and CDR2 as YFSETQ.

Here the CDR3 reads CASRGTGDRRQYF. For the CDR3, the DNA is TGTGCCAGCAGGGGGACAGGGGATCGACGGCAGTACTTC. V usage is TRBV28 and J usage is TRBJ2-7; 10 bases are a match to TRBD1. The J segment lost 9 bases and the V segment lost 6 bases, leaving 8 bases of the junction unmatched. CDR1 is MDHEN and CDR2 is SYDVKM in the germline V gene. The length of the CDR3 is 13 residues.

The V call is TRBV5-1, the J call TRBJ2-1; 14 bases map to TRBD2. The J segment lost 6 bases and the V segment lost 4 bases, leaving 3 bases of the junction unmatched. CDR1 and CDR2 from the germline V gene are SGHRS and YFSETQ. This CDR3 region has 15 residues. CDR3 nucleotides: TGCGCCAGCAGCGGGACTAGCGGGAGTGGCAATGAGCAGTTCTTC. It translates to CASSGTSGSGNEQFF.